This T cell receptor (beta chain) was found in a study of human T cells and chemical hapten exposure. The wider study: Donors were sensitized with 2% DPC on the upper inner arm. Overall study results and limits: TCRs whose frequency exceeded 1 in 1000 remained the same following DPC sensitization. Expanded TCRs formed significantly more large CDR3 similarity clusters than controls.

This sample's time point: pre-sensitization, week 0. The sample's treatment: therapeutic diphenylcyclopropenone sensitization with weekly scalp DPC. This clonotype was counted once. Its cognate antigen is unknown. Individual cDNA molecules each carried unique molecular identifiers attached by the library. Using its own MiXCR run on the RACE reads, TCRdb lists one record per CDR3 protein. The sample shows about 68,000 distinct CDR3 sequences, 10% to 11% of them seen only once. Germline lookup yields CDR1 GTSNPN and CDR2 SVGIG (reference sequence). Deletions cut 0 bases from V and 0 bases from J, with 16 bases between. This CDR3 is 17 amino acids long.

The chain joins TRBV30 to TRBJ2-3; weak D call: TRBD2 (7 bases). The sequencing used whole blood, collected in connection with sensitization to the hapten diphenylcyclopropenone (DPC). The source is a woman in her forties or fifties with alopecia areata. Some clones in this sample may be carry-over from other donors' samples. CDR3: CAWSVGGAGSSTDTQYF. For the CDR3, the DNA is TGTGCCTGGAGTGTAGGGGGGGCTGGGTCGAGCACAGATACGCAGTATTTT.